This passage covers 18 T cell receptor beta chains from one sample sequenced in a study of cytomegalovirus exposure and HLA in healthy donors. The PCR was carried out with 60 Vbeta primers and 13 Jbeta primers. Libraries were prepared by immunoSEQ multiplex PCR; TCRdb keeps only in-frame clonotypes and omits some of them. This sample has roughly 110,000 clones, with 76% found just once. The specimen was PBMCs. Source of these receptors: a man in his late teens or twenties in good health and CMV-seronegative.

The chain is built from TRBV4-3 and TRBJ2-5, with a possible D match to TRBD1 (5 bases). The end of the DNA is better explained by TRBJ2-7, so the J call may be wrong. Germline assignment: CDR1 LGHNA and CDR2 YSLEER. CDR3 length: 14 residues. CDR3 region: CASSQGRGRYEQYF. CDR3 nucleotides: TGCGCCAGCAGCCAAGGAAGGGGCAGATACGAGCAGTACTTC.

This rearrangement joins TRBV7-2 to TRBJ2-2; 7 bases agree with TRBD2. This CDR3 contains 16 residues. Trimming took 1 base from V and 4 from J; bases not matched to a gene: 6. Germline values: CDR1 SGHTA, CDR2 FQGNSA. The CDR3 here is CASSLERGLTTGELFF. The CDR3 nucleotides read TGTGCCAGCAGCTTAGAGCGGGGCTTGACCACCGGGGAGCTGTTTTTT.

This rearrangement joins TRBV5-4 to TRBJ2-5; TRBD2 matches at 7 bases. Near its end, the DNA agrees better with TRBJ2-7, so the J call may be wrong. Germline assignment: CDR1 SGHNT and CDR2 YYREEE (reference sequence). The CDR3 is 18 amino acids. The CDR3: CASSLPAGTTILTYEQYF. For the CDR3, the DNA is TGTGCCAGCAGCCTACCCGCCGGGACTACCATTCTAACCTACGAGCAGTACTTC.

The chain couples TRBV28 to TRBJ2-3; 9 nucleotides match TRBD2. Trimming took 8 bases from V and 5 from J; bases not matched to a gene: 11. Per the germline V gene, CDR1 is MDHEN and CDR2 is SYDVKM. CDR3 length equals 15 residues. As DNA, the CDR3 is TGTGCCAGCCGGCTCGGCGGGGGGGCGAGAGATACGCAGTATTTT. Encoded protein: CASRLGGGARDTQYF.

This clone was recorded a few times. The V and J genes are TRBV7-9 and TRBJ2-5; D is unresolved. The CDR3 runs to 15 residues. CDR1 and CDR2 from the germline V gene are SEHNR and FQNEAQ (reference sequence). The V gene lost 1 base and the J gene lost 0 bases, with 9 bases spanning the gap. Here the CDR3 DNA reads TGTGCCAGCAGCTTAGGAAACATGTACCAAGAGACCCAGTACTTC. Protein: CASSLGNMYQETQYF.

The V and J genes are TRBV7-9 and TRBJ1-2, with D maybe TRBD1 (5 bases). The V and J ends lost 7 bases and 0 bases respectively, with 15 bases between them. The germline gives CDR1 SEHNR, CDR2 FQNEAQ (reference sequence). This CDR3 comprises 15 residues. CDR3 region: CASTWGRRANYGYTF. DNA of the CDR3: TGTGCCAGCACTTGGGGCCGCCGGGCTAACTATGGCTACACCTTC. The full variable domain, rest sourced from reference TRBV7-9 and TRBJ1-2, is DTGVSQNPRHKITKRGQNVTFRCDPISEHNRLYWYRQTLGQGPEFLTYFQNEAQLEKSRLLSDRFSAERPKGSFSTLEIQRTEQGDSAMYLCASTWGRRANYGYTFGSGTRLTVV.

V usage is TRBV28 and J usage is TRBJ1-3; tentatively, D is TRBD1 (5 bases). V was cut by 6 bases and J by 0 bases, with 15 bases left in between. Germline values: CDR1 MDHEN, CDR2 SYDVKM. CDR3 length equals 16 residues. CDR3 amino acids: CASSLSRGISGNTIYF. The CDR3 DNA sequence: TGTGCCAGCAGCCTAAGCCGGGGGATCTCTGGAAACACCATATATTTT. The variable domain in full, completed from reference TRBV28 and TRBJ1-3, reads DVKVTQSSRYLVKRTGEKVFLECVQDMDHENMFWYRQDPGLGLRLIYFSYDVKMKEKGDIPEGYSVSREKKERFSLILESASTNQTSMYLCASSLSRGISGNTIYFGEGSWLTVV.

The genes are TRBV18 and TRBJ2-3; TRBD1 matches at 10 bases. The germline V gene has CDR1 KGHSH and CDR2 LQKENI. The V and J ends lost 1 base and 3 bases, in that order; junction bases with no gene match: 1. This CDR3 region has 15 residues. DNA of the CDR3: TGTGCCAGCTCACCACGGGACAGGGGAACAGATACGCAGTATTTT. Encoded protein: CASSPRDRGTDTQYF.

The J gene is TRBJ2-2, the V gene TRBV19; TRBD2 aligns across 12 bases. V was clipped by 10 bases and J by 8 bases; unmatched bases: 8. CDR3 length equals 14 residues. The germline gives CDR1 LNHDA, CDR2 SQIVND (reference sequence). The CDR3 nucleotides are TGTGCCACGGGACTAGCGGGTGTGGGGGGGGAGCTGTTTTTT. Translation gives CATGLAGVGGELFF. Variable domain in full (rest from reference TRBV19 and TRBJ2-2): DGGITQSPKYLFRKEGQNVTLSCEQNLNHDAMYWYRQDPGQGLRLIYYSQIVNDFQKGDIAEGYSVSREKKESFPLTVTSAQKNPTAFYLCATGLAGVGGELFFGEGSRLTVL.

This clone was seen more than once but under ten times. This chain links TRBV6-1 with TRBJ2-7; 8 bases are a match to TRBD2. The germline V gene has CDR1 MNHNS and CDR2 SASEGT. This CDR3 region has 15 residues. V dropped 4 bases and J dropped 1; count of bases not matched to a gene: 6. The CDR3 loop reads CASSGPSGSSYEQYF. CDR3 nucleotide sequence: TGTGCCAGCAGTGGCCCTAGCGGGTCGTCCTACGAGCAGTACTTC.

A single count supports this clone. The chain combines TRBV2 with TRBJ1-6, with D perhaps matching TRBD1 (6 bases). With 7 bases removed from V and 3 bases from J, the gap between germline ends came to 13 bases. This CDR3 contains 15 residues. CDR1 and CDR2 from the germline V gene are SNHLY and FYNNEI. The CDR3 nucleotides read TGTGCCAGCATTGCGGACAGAGGCTATAATTCACCCCTCCACTTT. Amino acid sequence: CASIADRGYNSPLHF.

This clone was seen once. The chain joins TRBV4-3 to TRBJ2-3; 8 bases are shared with TRBD2. The germline CDR1 and CDR2 sequences are LGHNA and YSLEER. V trimming: 1 base; J trimming: 6 bases; junction bases outside the gene matches: 3. CDR3 length equals 14 residues. The CDR3 DNA is TGCGCCAGCAGCCAAGCTGCTAGCGGGGATACGCAGTATTTT. It is translated as CASSQAASGDTQYF.

V and J are TRBV29-1 and TRBJ1-2; D might be TRBD1 (5 bases). The CDR3 loop spans 12 amino acids. V dropped 0 bases and J dropped 7 bases, with 9 bases sitting between them. Germline CDR1 SQVTM, CDR2 ANQGSEA. The DNA for the CDR3 is TGCAGCGTTGAAGACAGGGCAGGTGGCTACACCTTC. It yields the protein CSVEDRAGGYTF.

The chain uses TRBV13 and TRBJ2-3; 11 bases fit TRBD2. CDR1 and CDR2 (germline): PRHDT, FYEKMQ (reference sequence). The CDR3 is 15 amino acids. The ends lost 8 bases at V and 3 bases at J; junction bases unmatched: 7. The DNA of the CDR3 is TGTGCCAGCGCCAGCCGGACTAGCGGGACAGATACGCAGTATTTT. It codes for CASASRTSGTDTQYF.

The count of this clone is one. This chain connects TRBV7-9 to TRBJ2-5; D is perhaps TRBD1 (5 bases). The germline gives CDR1 SEHNR, CDR2 FQNEAQ (reference sequence). The germline V and J ends were trimmed by 5 bases and 0 bases, with 25 bases remaining between them. The CDR3 runs 19 residues. Here the CDR3 DNA reads TGTGCCAGCAGCCTACGATCCCAACACAGGAACATAGACCAAGAGACCCAGTACTTC. Its translation: CASSLRSQHRNIDQETQYF.

This clone was counted a single time. This CDR3 is CASSVGWESSYNEQFF. DNA of the CDR3: TGTGCCAGCAGCGTAGGATGGGAGAGCTCCTACAATGAGCAGTTCTTC. The chain joins TRBV9 to TRBJ2-1, with D tentatively TRBD2 (5 bases). Germline CDR1 reads SGDLS; CDR2 reads YYNGEE. V lost 0 bases, J lost 0 bases, and 10 bases lay in between. The CDR3 extends over 16 amino acids.

The count of this clone is one. The chain combines TRBV5-1 with TRBJ2-3, with D hard to call. CDR3 length: 13 residues. The V gene lost 0 bases and the J gene lost 6 bases, with 8 bases spanning the gap. Germline V gene sequence: CDR1 SGHRS, CDR2 YFSETQ. The DNA for the CDR3 is TGCGCCAGCAGCTTGGCCCCTGTGGATACGCAGTATTTT. Its protein product is CASSLAPVDTQYF.

As to this clone: Germline is not matched at one junction end, which may reflect a read error. This chain joins TRBV10-3 and TRBJ2-7; the D gene is possibly TRBD2 (6 bases). There are 10 residues in the CDR3. Germline V CDR1 and CDR2: ENHRY, SYGVKD. The CDR3 loop reads CAINLLGGRF. DNA of the CDR3: TGTGCCATCAACCTACTGGGTGGGAGGTTC.